The present T cell receptor (beta chain) was sequenced within a study of cytomegalovirus exposure and HLA in healthy donors. The study ran its PCR with 60 Vbeta and 13 Jbeta primers. Clones were read by immunoSEQ multiplex PCR, and TCRdb kept only the in-frame ones, dropping some. The table lists about 190,000 clones. The trim removed 7 bases at V and 2 bases at J, leaving 6 bases unmatched. Germline CDR1 and CDR2: SQVTM and ANQGSEA. This CDR3 has 13 residues. Whole-study findings and limits: For TCR beta chains, V- and J-gene trimming was later linked to a missense DCLRE1C variant. Reportedly, fewer N-insertions than the approximately 690-donor mean appeared in an Asian-associated ancestry cluster in a later analysis. Whilst most TCR sequences proved rare, a subset of public TCRs occurred across many donors.

As regards this clone: Antigen specificity is unknown.

These donors counted as nominally healthy when sampled, but unrecorded immune exposures were likely. This receptor was obtained from a woman in her twenties or thirties in good health and CMV-seropositive. V and J are TRBV29-1 and TRBJ2-5; 8 positions match TRBD2. Sequenced input: PBMCs. This CDR3 is CSATGTSQETQYF. The CDR3 nucleotides read TGCAGCGCCACCGGGACTAGTCAAGAGACCCAGTACTTC.